This T cell receptor (beta chain) comes out of a study of cytomegalovirus exposure and HLA in healthy donors. Points from the study as a whole: Overall, around 160 TCR beta chains were annotated as cytomegalovirus-associated. Researchers reportedly found TCR beta sequences accurately predicted most subjects' HLA-A and HLA-B alleles.

In the PCR, 60 Vbeta and 13 Jbeta primers were used. Sequencing was performed with immunoSEQ multiplex PCR; in TCRdb, only in-frame clones are kept and a portion is missing. The sample yields about 72,000 clones, 80% to 90% seen once. With regard to this clone: What it binds is unknown.

V dropped 1 base and J dropped 2; count of bases not matched to a gene: 5. The CDR3 loop spans 15 amino acids. Germline CDR1 LNHDA, CDR2 SQIVND (reference sequence). The specimen sequenced was PBMCs. The receptor comes from a human donor in good health. The chain joins TRBV19 to TRBJ2-7; TRBD1 matches at 7 bases. CDR3: CASSIGTGFPYEQYF. CDR3 sequence (DNA): TGTGCCAGTAGTATAGGGACAGGCTTTCCCTACGAGCAGTACTTC.